Included here is one T cell receptor (beta chain) sequence, with context. Antigen specificity is unknown. The sample belongs to a study of T-cell memory formation after mild COVID-19. Background on the study: TCR clusters were largely donor specific.

Study outcomes and limitations: The main location of contracting CD4+ clones was CM and EM, and that of contracting CD8+ clones was EMRA. Whether day 37 second-wave clones are SARS-CoV-2-specific was not confirmed. Among clones contracting day 15 to 85, CD4/CD8 was balanced, whereas later expanders leaned CD4+.

TCRdb ran MiXCR on the 5' RACE reads and lists one entry per CDR3 protein. The table records approximately 350,000 distinct CDR3 sequences, 25% to 30% of them present only once. The germline V gene has CDR1 LGHDT and CDR2 YNNKEL (reference sequence). The CDR3 has 16 residues. V was shortened by 2 bases and J by 5 bases, with 15 bases between the two germline ends. The chain carries TRBV3-1 and TRBJ2-2, with D maybe TRBD2 (7 bases). Sequencing used PBMCs or a T cell subset sorted from them (not recorded which). This sequence was found in an adult woman who had mild COVID-19 (a few samples of this study predate the infection). Cell type and time point are not known. In nucleotides, the CDR3 is TGTGCCAGCAGCCAACGGGGGCGGGGGCTGACCGGGGAGCTGTTTTTT. This translates into CASSQRGRGLTGELFF.